This T cell receptor (beta chain) was documented in a study of cytomegalovirus exposure and HLA in healthy donors. On the study more broadly: Among the approximately 420 donors who were genotyped, over 70% fell in the genetic ancestry cluster that is associated with self-reported Caucasian donors. Study results and caveats: When presence/absence was analysed, sequencing depth was taken to be roughly uniform across donors.

With respect to this clone: Antigen: not known.

This CDR3 region has 14 residues. The germline CDR1 and CDR2 sequences are MNHEY and SVGAGI. V lost 8 bases and J lost 3, with 14 bases in between. Vbeta (60) and Jbeta (13) primers were used in the PCR. The method was immunoSEQ multiplex PCR; TCRdb's version includes in-frame clones alone and lacks a portion of them. This sample carries about 180,000 clones, around 77% of them seen once, and the ten largest clones take under 2.5%. The V and J genes are TRBV6-5 and TRBJ2-1; maybe TRBD2 (6 bases). Sequenced: PBMCs. This receptor was taken from a man in his sixties in good health and CMV-seronegative. The CDR3 DNA is TGTGCCAGCTCCAGCGGGCAACGCTACAATGAGCAGTTCTTC. This encodes CASSSGQRYNEQFF.